Listed below are T cell receptor beta chains from one sample, sequenced in a study of T cell responses to AZD1222 COVID-19 vaccine. TCRdb's copy holds only in-frame clones and misses some; the assay was immunoSEQ multiplex PCR. The sample contains over 85,000 clones, around 90% of which appear only once. Sequences were derived from peripheral blood, sampled on day 0 of AZD1222 vaccination. These receptors were obtained from an adult in good health. Both conserved end residues are part of each CDR3. The D gene is left open where the match is weak. Expanded clones are given a class, and other clones once, few, many or no size at all.

J gene: TRBJ2-2; clone size: -; V gene: TRBV4-1; D gene: TRBD2; CDR3 protein: CASSQGALAGAQFTGELFF; CDR3 DNA: TGCGCCAGCAGCCAAGGGGCACTAGCGGGGGCGCAGTTTACCGGGGAGCTGTTTTTT
J gene: TRBJ1-1; clone size: few; V gene: TRBV24-1; D gene: -; CDR3 protein: CATSDSGGGRPEAFF; CDR3 DNA: TGTGCCACCAGTGATTCTGGTGGGGGGAGGCCGGAAGCTTTCTTT
J gene: TRBJ2-5; clone size: -; V gene: TRBV27; D gene: -; CDR3 protein: CASRRGSGETQYF; CDR3 DNA: TGTGCCAGCAGAAGGGGGTCCGGGGAGACCCAGTACTTC
J gene: TRBJ1-5; clone size: -; V gene: TRBV4-1; D gene: -; CDR3 protein: CASSPWAVGNQPQHF; CDR3 DNA: TGCGCCAGCAGCCCATGGGCCGTAGGCAATCAGCCCCAGCATTTT
J gene: TRBJ1-2; clone size: -; V gene: TRBV18; D gene: TRBD1; CDR3 protein: CASSPRTGRYGYTF; CDR3 DNA: TGTGCCAGCTCACCCCGGACAGGGCGATACGGCTACACCTTC
J gene: TRBJ2-1; clone size: once; V gene: TRBV4-1; D gene: TRBD2; CDR3 protein: CASSQDYLAGGVNEQFF; CDR3 DNA: TGCGCCAGCAGCCAAGATTATCTAGCGGGGGGGGTTAATGAGCAGTTCTTC
J gene: TRBJ1-4; clone size: -; V gene: TRBV6-5; D gene: -; CDR3 protein: CASSYEFGGEKLFF; CDR3 DNA: TGTGCCAGCAGTTACGAATTCGGTGGTGAAAAACTGTTTTTT
J gene: TRBJ1-2; clone size: -; V gene: TRBV11-2; D gene: TRBD1; CDR3 protein: CASSQGQGYGYTF; CDR3 DNA: TGTGCCAGCAGCCAAGGACAGGGCTATGGCTACACCTTC
J gene: TRBJ2-3; clone size: -; V gene: TRBV6-5; D gene: -; CDR3 protein: CASSYYPRDQRTQYF; CDR3 DNA: TGTGCCAGCAGTTACTACCCACGAGATCAACGAACGCAGTATTTT
J gene: TRBJ2-3; clone size: -; V gene: TRBV11-2; D gene: -; CDR3 protein: CASSFTDTQYF; CDR3 DNA: TGTGCCAGCAGCTTCACAGATACGCAGTATTTT
J gene: TRBJ1-4; clone size: -; V gene: TRBV7-9; D gene: TRBD1; CDR3 protein: CASSLGWTGVETNEKLFF; CDR3 DNA: TGTGCCAGCAGCTTAGGTTGGACAGGGGTAGAAACTAATGAAAAACTGTTTTTT
J gene: TRBJ2-5; clone size: -; V gene: TRBV9; D gene: -; CDR3 protein: CASIYREGAQYF; CDR3 DNA: TGTGCCAGCATATACAGGGAAGGGGCCCAGTACTTC
J gene: TRBJ2-1; clone size: -; V gene: TRBV30; D gene: -; CDR3 protein: CAWSLDGYNEQFF; CDR3 DNA: TGTGCCTGGAGTTTGGACGGCTACAATGAGCAGTTCTTC
J gene: TRBJ1-1; clone size: -; V gene: TRBV29-1; D gene: -; CDR3 protein: CSVVRTGQEAFF; CDR3 DNA: TGCAGCGTTGTGAGAACGGGGCAAGAAGCTTTCTTT
J gene: TRBJ2-6; clone size: -; V gene: TRBV7-3; D gene: -; CDR3 protein: CASKPGTGANVLTF; CDR3 DNA: TGTGCCAGCAAGCCAGGGACTGGGGCCAACGTCCTGACTTTC
J gene: TRBJ2-7; clone size: -; V gene: TRBV29-1; D gene: -; CDR3 protein: CSVELGGRTLRGQYF; CDR3 DNA: TGCAGCGTTGAACTCGGGGGTCGGACACTACGAGGGCAGTACTTC
J gene: TRBJ2-3; clone size: -; V gene: TRBV5-1; D gene: TRBD2; CDR3 protein: CASSTASGRSTDTQYF; CDR3 DNA: TGCGCCAGCAGCACCGCTAGCGGGCGAAGCACAGATACGCAGTATTTT
J gene: TRBJ2-3; clone size: -; V gene: TRBV11-2; D gene: -; CDR3 protein: CASSLGTDTQYF; CDR3 DNA: TGTGCCAGCAGCTTAGGAACAGATACGCAGTATTTT
J gene: TRBJ2-7; clone size: once; V gene: TRBV27; D gene: TRBD1; CDR3 protein: CASGTALNYEQYF; CDR3 DNA: TGTGCCAGCGGGACAGCTTTAAACTACGAGCAGTACTTC
J gene: TRBJ1-1; clone size: -; V gene: TRBV5-4; D gene: -; CDR3 protein: CASSLDVNTEAFF; CDR3 DNA: TGTGCCAGCAGCTTGGACGTGAACACTGAAGCTTTCTTT
J gene: TRBJ2-3; clone size: -; V gene: TRBV5-1; D gene: TRBD2; CDR3 protein: CASSLGTNTHSDTQYF; CDR3 DNA: TGCGCCAGCAGCCTGGGGACTAACACCCATTCAGATACGCAGTATTTT
J gene: TRBJ2-7; clone size: -; V gene: TRBV29-1; D gene: TRBD2; CDR3 protein: CSVEDGASGEQYF; CDR3 DNA: TGCAGCGTTGAAGATGGGGCTAGCGGCGAGCAGTACTTC
J gene: TRBJ2-7; clone size: -; V gene: TRBV19; D gene: TRBD1; CDR3 protein: CASSMGWGQGAISYEQYF; CDR3 DNA: TGTGCCAGTAGTATGGGATGGGGACAGGGGGCTATCTCCTACGAGCAGTACTTC
J gene: TRBJ2-6; clone size: -; V gene: TRBV27; D gene: -; CDR3 protein: CASSSFRSGANVLTF; CDR3 DNA: TGTGCCAGCAGTTCTTTCCGCTCTGGGGCCAACGTCCTGACTTTC
J gene: TRBJ2-7; clone size: -; V gene: TRBV27; D gene: -; CDR3 protein: CASSLRPDSYEQYF; CDR3 DNA: TGTGCCAGCAGTTTAAGACCTGATTCCTACGAGCAGTACTTC
J gene: TRBJ1-6; clone size: -; V gene: TRBV5-4; D gene: -; CDR3 protein: CASSPWGSYNSPLHF; CDR3 DNA: TGTGCCAGCAGCCCCTGGGGCTCCTATAATTCACCCCTCCACTTT
J gene: TRBJ2-7; clone size: -; V gene: TRBV9; D gene: -; CDR3 protein: CASSVVPTASYEQYF; CDR3 DNA: TGTGCCAGCAGCGTAGTCCCGACGGCTTCCTACGAGCAGTACTTC
J gene: TRBJ2-2; clone size: -; V gene: TRBV19; D gene: TRBD2; CDR3 protein: CAGPPSGSYTGELFF; CDR3 DNA: TGTGCCGGACCCCCTAGCGGGTCTTACACCGGGGAGCTGTTTTTT
J gene: TRBJ1-6; clone size: -; V gene: TRBV12-3/TRBV12-4; D gene: -; CDR3 protein: CASSLEGISPLHF; CDR3 DNA: TGTGCCAGCAGTTTAGAAGGGATTTCACCCCTCCACTTT
J gene: TRBJ2-5; clone size: -; V gene: TRBV7-6; D gene: -; CDR3 protein: CASSATGVQETQYF; CDR3 DNA: TGTGCCAGCAGCGCCACCGGGGTCCAAGAGACCCAGTACTTC
J gene: TRBJ2-7; clone size: -; V gene: TRBV5-6; D gene: TRBD1; CDR3 protein: CASSPLGQGYEQYF; CDR3 DNA: TGTGCCAGCAGCCCCTTGGGACAGGGCTACGAGCAGTACTTC
J gene: TRBJ2-7; clone size: -; V gene: TRBV6-6; D gene: TRBD1; CDR3 protein: CASRGGQGGSYEQYF; CDR3 DNA: TGTGCCAGCAGGGGAGGACAGGGAGGCTCCTACGAGCAGTACTTC
J gene: TRBJ2-3; clone size: -; V gene: TRBV7-2; D gene: -; CDR3 protein: CASKGGGTDTQYF; CDR3 DNA: TGTGCCAGCAAGGGGGGGGGCACAGATACGCAGTATTTT
J gene: TRBJ2-7; clone size: -; V gene: TRBV9; D gene: TRBD2; CDR3 protein: CASSPPPGVAGNEQYF; CDR3 DNA: TGTGCCAGCAGCCCTCCCCCCGGGGTAGCGGGAAACGAGCAGTACTTC
J gene: TRBJ1-1; clone size: -; V gene: TRBV3-1/TRBV3-2; D gene: -; CDR3 protein: CASSQPRGGTEAFF; CDR3 DNA: TGTGCCAGCAGCCAACCTAGGGGAGGGACTGAAGCTTTCTTT
J gene: TRBJ2-7; clone size: -; V gene: TRBV27; D gene: -; CDR3 protein: CASSLAPTYEQYF; CDR3 DNA: TGTGCCAGCAGTTTAGCACCTACCTACGAGCAGTACTTC
J gene: TRBJ1-2; clone size: -; V gene: TRBV18; D gene: -; CDR3 protein: CASSPPGRTNYGYTF; CDR3 DNA: TGTGCCAGCTCACCACCTGGCAGGACTAACTATGGCTACACCTTC
J gene: TRBJ1-6; clone size: once; V gene: TRBV6-5; D gene: -; CDR3 protein: CASSSQGMNSPLHF; CDR3 DNA: TGTGCCAGCAGTTCCCAGGGGATGAATTCACCCCTCCACTTT
J gene: TRBJ2-7; clone size: once; V gene: TRBV5-1; D gene: -; CDR3 protein: CASSTSTVTYEQYF; CDR3 DNA: TGCGCCAGCAGCACATCGACAGTCACCTACGAGCAGTACTTC
J gene: TRBJ1-1; clone size: -; V gene: TRBV3-1/TRBV3-2; D gene: TRBD1; CDR3 protein: CASSHGQGGTEAFF; CDR3 DNA: TGTGCCAGCAGCCACGGACAGGGGGGGACTGAAGCTTTCTTT
J gene: TRBJ2-3; clone size: once; V gene: TRBV7-2; D gene: TRBD2; CDR3 protein: CASSPGLGSGGESTDTQYF; CDR3 DNA: TGTGCCAGCAGCCCGGGGTTGGGTAGCGGGGGGGAAAGCACAGATACGCAGTATTTT
J gene: TRBJ1-1; clone size: -; V gene: TRBV7-8; D gene: -; CDR3 protein: CASSYGGDTEAFF; CDR3 DNA: TGTGCCAGCAGCTATGGGGGGGACACTGAAGCTTTCTTT
J gene: TRBJ1-1; clone size: -; V gene: TRBV11-2; D gene: -; CDR3 protein: CASSAGARPNTEAFF; CDR3 DNA: TGTGCCAGCAGCGCCGGAGCACGGCCGAACACTGAAGCTTTCTTT
J gene: TRBJ1-4; clone size: -; V gene: TRBV7-9; D gene: -; CDR3 protein: CAAGLPGEKLFF; CDR3 DNA: TGTGCCGCAGGACTGCCGGGTGAAAAACTGTTTTTT